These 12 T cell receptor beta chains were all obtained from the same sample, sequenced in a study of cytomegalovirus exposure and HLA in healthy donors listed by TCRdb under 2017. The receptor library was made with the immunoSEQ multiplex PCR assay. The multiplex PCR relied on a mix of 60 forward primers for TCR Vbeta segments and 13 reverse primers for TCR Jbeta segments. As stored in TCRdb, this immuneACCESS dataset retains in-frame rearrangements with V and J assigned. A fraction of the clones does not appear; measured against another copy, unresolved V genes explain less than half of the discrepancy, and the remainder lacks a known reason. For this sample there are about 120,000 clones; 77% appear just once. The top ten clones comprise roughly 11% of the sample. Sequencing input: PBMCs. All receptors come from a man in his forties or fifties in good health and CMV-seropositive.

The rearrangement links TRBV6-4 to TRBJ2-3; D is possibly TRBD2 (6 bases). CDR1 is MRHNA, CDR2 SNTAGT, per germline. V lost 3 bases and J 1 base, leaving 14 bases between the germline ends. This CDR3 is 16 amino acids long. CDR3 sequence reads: CASSDGTGGGTDTQYF. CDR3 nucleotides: TGTGCCAGCAGTGATGGTACCGGGGGTGGCACAGATACGCAGTATTTT.

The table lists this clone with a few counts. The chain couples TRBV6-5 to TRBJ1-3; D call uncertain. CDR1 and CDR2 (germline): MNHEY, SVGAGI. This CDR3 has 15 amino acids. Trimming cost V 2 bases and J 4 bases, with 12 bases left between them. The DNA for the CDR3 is TGTGCCAGCAGTTACCAGTTATCCACCGGAAACACCATATATTTT. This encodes CASSYQLSTGNTIYF.

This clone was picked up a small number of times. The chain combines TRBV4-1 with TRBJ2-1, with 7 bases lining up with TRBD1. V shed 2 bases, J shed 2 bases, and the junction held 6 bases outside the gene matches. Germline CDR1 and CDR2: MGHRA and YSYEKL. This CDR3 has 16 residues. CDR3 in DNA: TGCGCCAGCAGCCAAACACCCGGGACAGCCTACAATGAGCAGTTCTTC. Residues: CASSQTPGTAYNEQFF.

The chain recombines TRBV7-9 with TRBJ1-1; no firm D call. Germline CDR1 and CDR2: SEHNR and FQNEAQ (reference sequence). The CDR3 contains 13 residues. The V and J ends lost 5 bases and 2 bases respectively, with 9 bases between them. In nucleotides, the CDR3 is TGTGCCAGCAGCGCCCGGGGTAACACTGAAGCTTTCTTT. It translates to CASSARGNTEAFF.

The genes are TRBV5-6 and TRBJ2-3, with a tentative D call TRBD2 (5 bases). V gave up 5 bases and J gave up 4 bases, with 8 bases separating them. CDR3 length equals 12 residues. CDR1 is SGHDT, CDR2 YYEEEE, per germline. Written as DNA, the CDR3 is TGTGCCAGCAGTTGGCGGGCAGATACGCAGTATTTT. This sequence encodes CASSWRADTQYF. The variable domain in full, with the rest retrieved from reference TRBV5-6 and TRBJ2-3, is DAGVTQSPTHLIKTRGQQVTLRCSPKSGHDTVSWYQQALGQGPQFIFQYYEEEERQRGNFPDRFSGHQFPNYSSELNVNALLLGDSALYLCASSWRADTQYFGPGTRLTVL.

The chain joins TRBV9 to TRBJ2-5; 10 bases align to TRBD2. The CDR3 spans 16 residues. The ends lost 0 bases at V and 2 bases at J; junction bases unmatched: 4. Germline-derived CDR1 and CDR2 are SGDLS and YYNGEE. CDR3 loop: CASSVDGLAAQETQYF. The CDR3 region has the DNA TGTGCCAGCAGCGTAGATGGACTAGCGGCTCAAGAGACCCAGTACTTC. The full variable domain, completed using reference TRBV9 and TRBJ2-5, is DSGVTQTPKHLITATGQRVTLRCSPRSGDLSVYWYQQSLDQGLQFLIQYYNGEERAKGNILERFSAQQFPDLHSELNLSSLELGDSALYFCASSVDGLAAQETQYFGPGTRLLVL.

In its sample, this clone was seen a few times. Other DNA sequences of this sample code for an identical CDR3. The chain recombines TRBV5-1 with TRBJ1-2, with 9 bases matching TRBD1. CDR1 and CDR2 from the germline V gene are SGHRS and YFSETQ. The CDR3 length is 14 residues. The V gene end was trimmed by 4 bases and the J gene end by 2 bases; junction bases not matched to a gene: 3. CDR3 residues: CASSPGQGNYGYTF. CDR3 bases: TGCGCCAGCAGCCCCGGACAGGGGAACTATGGCTACACCTTC.

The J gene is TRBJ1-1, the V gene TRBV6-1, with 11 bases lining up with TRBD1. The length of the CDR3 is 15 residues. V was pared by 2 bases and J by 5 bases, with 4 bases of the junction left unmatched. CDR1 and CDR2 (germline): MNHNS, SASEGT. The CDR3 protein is CASSEPGQGDTEAFF. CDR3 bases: TGTGCCAGCAGTGAACCGGGACAGGGGGATACTGAAGCTTTCTTT.

The CDR3 coding sequence is TGTGCCAGCATAGAGGGCATCTATAATTCACCCCTCCACTTT. Protein product: CASIEGIYNSPLHF. The chain carries TRBV7-2 and TRBJ1-6; D not certain. CDR3 length: 14 amino acids. V was pared by 7 bases and J by 3 bases, with 10 bases between. CDR1 and CDR2 (germline): SGHTA, FQGNSA. Full variable domain (rest looked up from reference TRBV7-2 and TRBJ1-6): GAGVSQSPSNKVTEKGKDVELRCDPISGHTALYWYRQSLGQGLEFLIYFQGNSAPDKSGLPSDRFSAERTGGSVSTLTIQRTQQEDSAVYLCASIEGIYNSPLHFGNGTRLTVT.

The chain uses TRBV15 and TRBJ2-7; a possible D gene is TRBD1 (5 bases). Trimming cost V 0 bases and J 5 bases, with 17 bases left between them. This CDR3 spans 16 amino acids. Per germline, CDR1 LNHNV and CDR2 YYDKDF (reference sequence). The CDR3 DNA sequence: TGTGCCACCAGCAGAGATTTAGGAACAGGCAGCGACGAGCAGTACTTC. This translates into CATSRDLGTGSDEQYF.

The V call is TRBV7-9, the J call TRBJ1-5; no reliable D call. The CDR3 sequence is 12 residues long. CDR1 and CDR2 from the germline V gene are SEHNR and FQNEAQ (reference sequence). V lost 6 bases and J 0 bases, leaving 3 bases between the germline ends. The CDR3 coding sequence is TGTGCCAGCAGATATAGCAATCAGCCCCAGCATTTT. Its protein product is CASRYSNQPQHF.

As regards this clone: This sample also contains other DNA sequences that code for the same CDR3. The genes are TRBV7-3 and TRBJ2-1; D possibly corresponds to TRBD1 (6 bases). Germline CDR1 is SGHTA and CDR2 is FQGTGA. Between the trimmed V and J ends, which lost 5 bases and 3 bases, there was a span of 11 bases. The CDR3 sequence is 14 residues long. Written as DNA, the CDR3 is TGTGCCAGCAGCCCTGGACAGATCTACAATGAGCAGTTCTTC. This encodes CASSPGQIYNEQFF. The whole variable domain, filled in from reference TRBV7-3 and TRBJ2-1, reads GAGVSQTPSNKVTEKGKYVELRCDPISGHTALYWYRQSLGQGPEFLIYFQGTGAADDSGLPNDRFFAVRPEGSVSTLKIQRTERGDSAVYLCASSPGQIYNEQFFGPGTRLTVL.